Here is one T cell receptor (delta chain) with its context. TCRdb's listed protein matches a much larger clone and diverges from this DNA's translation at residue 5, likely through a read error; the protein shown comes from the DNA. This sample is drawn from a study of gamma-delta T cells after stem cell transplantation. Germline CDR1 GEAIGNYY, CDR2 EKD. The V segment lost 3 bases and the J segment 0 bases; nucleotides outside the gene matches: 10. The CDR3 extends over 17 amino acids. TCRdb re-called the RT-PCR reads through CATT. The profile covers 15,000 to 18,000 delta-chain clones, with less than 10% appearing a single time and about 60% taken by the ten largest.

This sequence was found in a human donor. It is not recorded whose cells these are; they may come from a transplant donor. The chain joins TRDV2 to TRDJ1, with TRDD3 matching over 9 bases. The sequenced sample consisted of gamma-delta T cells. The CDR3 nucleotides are TGTGCCTGTGACGAGCTGGGGGATGGAGTCTACACCGATAAACTCATCTTT. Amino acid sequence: CACDELGDGVYTDKLIF.